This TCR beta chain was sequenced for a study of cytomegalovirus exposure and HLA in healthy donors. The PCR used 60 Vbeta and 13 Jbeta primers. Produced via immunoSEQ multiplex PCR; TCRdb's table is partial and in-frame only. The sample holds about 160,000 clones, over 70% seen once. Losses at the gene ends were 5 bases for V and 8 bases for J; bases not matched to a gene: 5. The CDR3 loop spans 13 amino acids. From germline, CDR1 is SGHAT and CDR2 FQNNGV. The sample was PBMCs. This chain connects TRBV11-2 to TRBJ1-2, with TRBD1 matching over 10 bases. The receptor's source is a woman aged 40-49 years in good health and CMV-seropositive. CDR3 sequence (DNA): TGTGCCAGCAGCCGACAGGGGGCGGGAGGCTACACCTTC. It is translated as CASSRQGAGGYTF.